The TCR beta chain under discussion was sequenced for a study of blood T cell repertoires in COVID-19. Study-wide context: The samples span acute and convalescent COVID-19 from the United States, Italy and Spain.

During active infection, Seattle patients enrolled and were then monitored through disease. In the authors' workflow: Counts of nucleated cells, estimated from reference gene primer amplification, were obtained. Here immunoSEQ multiplex PCR was the method, and the copy in TCRdb shows in-frame clones only, minus some. The DNA was the basis for D and trimming; V, J and clone size are from that table. The sample yields more than 60,000 clones, 70% to 90% seen once. Germline lookup yields CDR1 SGHRS and CDR2 YFSETQ. V was pared by 0 bases and J by 6 bases, with 18 bases between. This CDR3 region has 16 residues.

V and J are TRBV5-1 and TRBJ1-2; weak D call: TRBD1 (6 bases). The clonotype was recovered from a man older than 75 with COVID-19, enrolled during active disease. The specimen was peripheral blood. The CDR3 protein is CASSLEGVGTIHGYTF. CDR3 nucleotide sequence: TGCGCCAGCAGCTTGGAGGGGGTCGGGACAATACATGGCTACACCTTC.